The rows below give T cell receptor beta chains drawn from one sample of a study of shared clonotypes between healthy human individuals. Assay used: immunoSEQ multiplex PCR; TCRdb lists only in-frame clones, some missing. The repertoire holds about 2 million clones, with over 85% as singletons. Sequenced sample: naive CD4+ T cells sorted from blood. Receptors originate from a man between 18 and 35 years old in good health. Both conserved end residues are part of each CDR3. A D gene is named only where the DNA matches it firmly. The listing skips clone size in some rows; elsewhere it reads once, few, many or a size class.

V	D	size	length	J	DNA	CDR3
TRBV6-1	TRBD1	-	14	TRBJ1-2	TGTGCCAGCAGTGAACCAGGGACAGGGGATGGCTACACCTTC	CASSEPGTGDGYTF
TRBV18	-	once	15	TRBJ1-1	TGTGCCAGCTCACCACCTTATATGCGGGACACTGAAGCTTTCTTT	CASSPPYMRDTEAFF
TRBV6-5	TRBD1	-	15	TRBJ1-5	TGTGCCAGCAGCCCCGGGACAGGGAGGGATCAGCCCCAGCATTTT	CASSPGTGRDQPQHF
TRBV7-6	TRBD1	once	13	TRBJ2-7	TGTGCCAGCAGCTGGGACAGGGATGGCGAGCAGTACTTC	CASSWDRDGEQYF
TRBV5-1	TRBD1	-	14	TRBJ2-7	TGCGCCAGCAGCCAGACAGGGTCCCCGGGGGAGCAGTACTTC	CASSQTGSPGEQYF
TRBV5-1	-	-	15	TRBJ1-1	TGCGCCAGCAGCCCAGACAGCCTCGTGAACACTGAAGCTTTCTTT	CASSPDSLVNTEAFF
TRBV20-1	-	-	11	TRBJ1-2	TGCAGTGCTAGCGGAAACTATGGCTACACCTTC	CSASGNYGYTF
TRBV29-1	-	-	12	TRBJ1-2	TGCAGCGCGGGGGGGATGAACTATGGCTACACCTTC	CSAGGMNYGYTF
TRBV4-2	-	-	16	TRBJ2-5	TGTGCCAGCAGCCAAGAGGGCTGGGGAGTCGGTGAGACCCAGTACTTC	CASSQEGWGVGETQYF
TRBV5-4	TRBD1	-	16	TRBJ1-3	TGTGCCAGCAGCTTGGGGGACAGGGGGCGCGAAGACACCATATATTTT	CASSLGDRGREDTIYF
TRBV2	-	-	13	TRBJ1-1	TGTGCCAGCACCGGACAACCGAACACTGAAGCTTTCTTT	CASTGQPNTEAFF
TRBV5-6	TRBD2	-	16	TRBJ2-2	TGTGCCAGCACCCCCTTTGGACTAGCGGGATCCGGGGAGCTGTTTTTT	CASTPFGLAGSGELFF
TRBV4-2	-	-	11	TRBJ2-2	TGTGCCAGCAGTAGTAAGGGGGAGCTGTTTTTT	CASSSKGELFF
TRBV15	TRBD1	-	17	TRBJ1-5	TGTGCCACCAGCAGAGATACCTCACAGGGGAGCTTTCAGCCCCAGCATTTT	CATSRDTSQGSFQPQHF
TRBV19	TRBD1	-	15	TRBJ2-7	TGTGCCAGTAGTTCAGCCGGGACAGGGCCCTACGAGCAGTACTTC	CASSSAGTGPYEQYF
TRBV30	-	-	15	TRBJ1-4	TGTGCCTGGAGTTCGGTTGGGAAGGGTAATGAAAAACTGTTTTTT	CAWSSVGKGNEKLFF
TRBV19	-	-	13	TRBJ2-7	TGTGCCAGTAGTTACGGGCCCTCCTACGAGCAGTACTTC	CASSYGPSYEQYF
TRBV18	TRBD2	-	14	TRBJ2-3	TGTGCCAGCTCCCCTAGCGGGTTGGCAGATACGCAGTATTTT	CASSPSGLADTQYF
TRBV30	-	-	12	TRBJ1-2	TGTGCCTGGACCCCGAGCGAGGTAGGCTACACCTTC	CAWTPSEVGYTF
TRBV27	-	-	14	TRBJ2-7	TGTGCCAGCAGCTCCCAAGGGGGGCCCTACGAGCAGTACTTC	CASSSQGGPYEQYF
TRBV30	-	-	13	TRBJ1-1	TGTGCCTGGAGGAGTGGGGGGAACACTGAAGCTTTCTTT	CAWRSGGNTEAFF
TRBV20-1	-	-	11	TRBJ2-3	TGCAGTGCACCCAATGGGACTACGCAGTATTTT	CSAPNGTTQYF
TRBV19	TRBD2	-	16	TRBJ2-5	TGTGCCAGTAGTATAGAAGGCGGGAGGGCCTTAGAGACCCAGTACTTC	CASSIEGGRALETQYF
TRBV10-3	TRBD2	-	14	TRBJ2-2	TGTGCCATCAGAGCGGGGGGAGATACCGGGGAGCTGTTTTTT	CAIRAGGDTGELFF
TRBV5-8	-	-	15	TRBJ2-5	TGTGCCAGCAGCTTGGCCTGGGGGGCCCCAGAGACCCAGTACTTC	CASSLAWGAPETQYF
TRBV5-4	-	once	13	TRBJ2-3	TGTGCCAGCAGCTCGAAGGAGACAGATACGCAGTATTTT	CASSSKETDTQYF
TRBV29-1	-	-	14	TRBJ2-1	TGCAGCGTTGAGGCCCGGGATCATAACAATGAGCAGTTCTTC	CSVEARDHNNEQFF
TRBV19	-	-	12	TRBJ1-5	TGTGCCAGTAGTAAGGAGAATCAGCCCCAGCATTTT	CASSKENQPQHF
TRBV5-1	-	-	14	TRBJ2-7	TGCGCCAGCAGCCCGCTACTAGAAACCTACGAGCAGTACTTC	CASSPLLETYEQYF
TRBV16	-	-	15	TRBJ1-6	TGTGCCAGCAGCCAAGGGAGCTCCTATAATTCACCCCTCCACTTT	CASSQGSSYNSPLHF
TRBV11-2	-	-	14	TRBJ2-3	TGTGCCAGCAGCTTCCGACAGGGCACAGATACGCAGTATTTT	CASSFRQGTDTQYF
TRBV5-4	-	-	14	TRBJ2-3	TGTGCCAGCAGCTTGGTGACTATCACAGATACGCAGTATTTT	CASSLVTITDTQYF
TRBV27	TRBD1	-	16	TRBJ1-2	TGTGCCAGCAGTTTCGGACAGGGAGGATTTACAGGCGGCTACACCTTC	CASSFGQGGFTGGYTF
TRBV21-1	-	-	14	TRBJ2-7	TGTGCCAGCAGAAAAGGGGACAGGGCCTACGAGCAGTACTTC	CASRKGDRAYEQYF
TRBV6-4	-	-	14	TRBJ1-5	TGTGCCAGCAACCAAGTTTATAGCAATCAGCCCCAGCATTTT	CASNQVYSNQPQHF
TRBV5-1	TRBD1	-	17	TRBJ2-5	TGCGCCAGCAGCAGATGGGCCGGGACAGGCAGTCCAGAGACCCAGTACTTC	CASSRWAGTGSPETQYF
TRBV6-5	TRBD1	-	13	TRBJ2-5	TGTGCCAGCAGCCCGACAGCAGGGGGGACCCAGTACTTC	CASSPTAGGTQYF
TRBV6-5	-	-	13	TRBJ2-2	TGTGCCAGCACCGGACTACAGGGCGGGGAGCTGTTTTTT	CASTGLQGGELFF
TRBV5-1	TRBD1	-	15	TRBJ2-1	TGCGCCAGCAGCCCCGGGACAGGGACTACTACTGAGCAGTTCTTC	CASSPGTGTTTEQFF
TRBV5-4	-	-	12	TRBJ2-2	TGTGCCAGCAGTTCGACCACCGGGGAGCTGTTTTTT	CASSSTTGELFF